One T cell receptor beta chain is described in this entry. Described time point: newly diagnosed, previously untreated cHL patient sample. The CDR3 is made up of 16 amino acids. The V gene end was trimmed by 5 bases and the J gene end by 3 bases; junction bases not matched to a gene: 7. Germline CDR1 is SGHNT and CDR2 is YENEEA. The sample originates from a study of PD-1 blockade in classical Hodgkin lymphoma. The data were produced by immunoSEQ multiplex PCR, yet TCRdb's version contains in-frame clones alone and is incomplete. The table records more than 15,000 clones, roughly nine tenths of them present only once.

This receptor was identified in a human donor with classical Hodgkin lymphoma. The V and J genes are TRBV11-3 and TRBJ2-5; 12 nucleotides line up with TRBD2. Sequencing was carried out using peripheral blood mononuclear cells (PBMCs). The CDR3 protein is CASSRGLAGGEETQYF. For the CDR3, the DNA is TGTGCCAGCAGCCGCGGTCTAGCGGGAGGGGAAGAGACCCAGTACTTC. Together with reference TRBV11-3 and TRBJ2-5, the CDR3 gives the full variable domain: EAGVVQSPRYKIIEKKQPVAFWCNPISGHNTLYWYLQNLGQGPELLIRYENEEAVDDSQLPKDRFSAERLKGVDSTLKIQPAELGDSAVYLCASSRGLAGGEETQYFGPGTRLLVL.